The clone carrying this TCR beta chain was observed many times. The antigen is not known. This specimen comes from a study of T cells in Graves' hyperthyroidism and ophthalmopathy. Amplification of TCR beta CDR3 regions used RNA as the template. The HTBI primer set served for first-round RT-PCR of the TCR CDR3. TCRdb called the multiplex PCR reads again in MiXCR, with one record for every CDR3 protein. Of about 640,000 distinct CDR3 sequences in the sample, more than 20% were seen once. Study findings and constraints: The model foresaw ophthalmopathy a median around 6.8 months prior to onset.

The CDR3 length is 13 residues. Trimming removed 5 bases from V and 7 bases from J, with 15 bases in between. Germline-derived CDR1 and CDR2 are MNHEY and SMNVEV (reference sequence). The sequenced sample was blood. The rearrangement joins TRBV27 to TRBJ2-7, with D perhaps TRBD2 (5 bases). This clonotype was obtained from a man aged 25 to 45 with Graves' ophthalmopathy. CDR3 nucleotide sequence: TGTGCCAGCAGTCCCAGAACCGGGGATGAGCAGTACTTC. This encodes CASSPRTGDEQYF.